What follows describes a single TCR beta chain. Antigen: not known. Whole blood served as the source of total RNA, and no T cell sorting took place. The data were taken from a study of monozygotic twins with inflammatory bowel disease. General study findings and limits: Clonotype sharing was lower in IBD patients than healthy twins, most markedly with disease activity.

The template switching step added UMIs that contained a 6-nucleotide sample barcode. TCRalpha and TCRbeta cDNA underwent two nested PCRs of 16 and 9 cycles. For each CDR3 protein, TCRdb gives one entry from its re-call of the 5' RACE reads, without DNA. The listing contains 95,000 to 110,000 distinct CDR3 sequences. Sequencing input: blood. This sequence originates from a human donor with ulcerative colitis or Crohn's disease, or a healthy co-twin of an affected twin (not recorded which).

CDR3 amino acids: CASSLATGAQPQHF. This chain joins TRBV7-2 and TRBJ1-5; TCRdb names TRBD1, which stays unverified in the absence of DNA. Germline V lookup: CDR1 SGHTA, CDR2 FQGNSA. There are 14 residues in the CDR3.